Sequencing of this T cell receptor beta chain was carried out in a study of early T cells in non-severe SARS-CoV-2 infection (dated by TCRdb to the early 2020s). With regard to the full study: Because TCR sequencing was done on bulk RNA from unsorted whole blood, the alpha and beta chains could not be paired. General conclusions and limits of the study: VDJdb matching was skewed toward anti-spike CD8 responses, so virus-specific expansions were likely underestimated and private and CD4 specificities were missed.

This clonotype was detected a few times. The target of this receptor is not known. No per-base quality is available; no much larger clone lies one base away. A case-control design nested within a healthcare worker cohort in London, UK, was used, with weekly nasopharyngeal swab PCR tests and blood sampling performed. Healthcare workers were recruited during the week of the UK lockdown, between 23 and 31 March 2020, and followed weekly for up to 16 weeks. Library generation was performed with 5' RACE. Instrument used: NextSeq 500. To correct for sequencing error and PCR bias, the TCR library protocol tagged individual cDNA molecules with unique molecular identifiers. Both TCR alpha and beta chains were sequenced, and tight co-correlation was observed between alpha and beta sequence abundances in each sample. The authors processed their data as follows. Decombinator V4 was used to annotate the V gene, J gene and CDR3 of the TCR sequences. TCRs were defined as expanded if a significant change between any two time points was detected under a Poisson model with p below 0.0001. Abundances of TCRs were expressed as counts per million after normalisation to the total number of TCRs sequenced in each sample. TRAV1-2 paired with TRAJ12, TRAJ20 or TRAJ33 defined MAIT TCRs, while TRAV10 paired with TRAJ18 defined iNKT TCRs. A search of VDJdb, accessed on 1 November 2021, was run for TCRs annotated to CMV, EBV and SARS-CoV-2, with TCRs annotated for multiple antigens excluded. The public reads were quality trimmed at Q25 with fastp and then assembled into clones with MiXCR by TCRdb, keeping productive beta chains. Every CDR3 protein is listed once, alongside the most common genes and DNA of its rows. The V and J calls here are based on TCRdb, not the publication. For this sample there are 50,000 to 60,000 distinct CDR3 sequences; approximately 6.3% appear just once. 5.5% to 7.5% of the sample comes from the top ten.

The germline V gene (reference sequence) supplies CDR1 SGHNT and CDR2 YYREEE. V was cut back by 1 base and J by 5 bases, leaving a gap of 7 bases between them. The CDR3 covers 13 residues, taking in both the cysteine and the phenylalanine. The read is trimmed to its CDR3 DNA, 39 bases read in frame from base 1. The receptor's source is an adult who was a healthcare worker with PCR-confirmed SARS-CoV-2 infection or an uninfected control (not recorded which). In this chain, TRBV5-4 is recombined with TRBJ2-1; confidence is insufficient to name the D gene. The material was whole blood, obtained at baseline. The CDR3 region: CASSLHRNNEQFF. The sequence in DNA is TGTGCCAGCAGCTTGCACAGAAACAATGAGCAGTTCTTC.